The source of this T cell receptor (beta chain) is a study of Ad26.COV2.S vaccination and SARS-CoV-2 variants. Treatment reported: some 19 received Ad26.COV2.S at low or high dose, single or two shots; roughly five received placebo; per-sample allocation not given. Day 63 after the first vaccine or placebo injection was the time point for sampling. J was trimmed by 11 bases and V by 6 bases; bases with no gene match: 22. Per the germline V gene, CDR1 is MDHEN and CDR2 is SYDVKM. The CDR3 has 18 amino acids. Clones were read by immunoSEQ multiplex PCR, and TCRdb kept only the in-frame ones, dropping some. Here the sample spans about 280,000 clones, 80% to 90% being singletons. With respect to this clone: The sample contains more than one DNA sequence encoding this CDR3.

The sequencing here drew on peripheral blood, taken in a trial of Ad26.COV2.S vaccine versus placebo. This receptor was taken from a person between 18 and 60 years old who received the Ad26.COV2.S COVID-19 vaccine or a placebo. The rearrangement links TRBV28 to TRBJ1-5; 10 nucleotides line up with TRBD1. The CDR3 region has the DNA TGTGCCAGCAGCCTACGACAGGGGGCGGGGGGTACGTTAGGTACCCAGCATTTT. Amino acids: CASSLRQGAGGTLGTQHF.